The T cell receptor beta chain described here comes from a study of T cell responses to AZD1222 COVID-19 vaccine. Note on this clone: The antigen is not known.

The trim removed 3 bases at V and 0 bases at J, leaving 2 bases unmatched. This CDR3 has 17 amino acids. CDR1 is SGHAT and CDR2 is FQNNGV in the germline V gene. Study conclusions and caveats: A reported finding is that nearly half of spike-specific TCRs target unmutated variant regions. Regions 160-218 and 743-854 dominated among vaccine-associated CD4 TCRs spanning spike.

The repertoire was sequenced with immunoSEQ multiplex PCR; TCRdb's copy has only in-frame clones and lacks some. This table has about 150,000 clones, about 80% appearing once. The sequence was obtained from an adult in good health. The chain carries TRBV11-2 and TRBJ2-2; 12 positions agree with TRBD2. The material was peripheral blood, obtained on day 0 of AZD1222 vaccination. CDR3 sequence (DNA): TGTGCCAGCAGCTTGGGACTAGCGGGCCCGAACACCGGGGAGCTGTTTTTT. As protein: CASSLGLAGPNTGELFF. Full variable domain (missing parts from reference TRBV11-2 and TRBJ2-2): EAGVAQSPRYKIIEKRQSVAFWCNPISGHATLYWYQQILGQGPKLLIQFQNNGVVDDSQLPKDRFSAERLKGVDSTLKIQPAKLEDSAVYLCASSLGLAGPNTGELFFGEGSRLTVL.